Each of the 27 T cell receptor beta chains below was sequenced from the same sample in a study of blood T cell repertoires in COVID-19. Generated by immunoSEQ multiplex PCR, the TCRdb table keeps only in-frame clones and is missing some. The repertoire includes approximately 240,000 clones, 84% of them detected once, and 4% sits in the top ten. The specimen was peripheral blood. The receptors derive from a man aged 50 to 60 with acute or convalescent COVID-19.

This sequence joins TRBV5-5 and TRBJ2-5; TRBD2 is a possible D gene (6 bases). Trimming took off 2 bases at V and 3 bases at J, with 11 bases between the two ends. Germline CDR1 and CDR2: SGHKS and YYEKEE (reference sequence). The CDR3 consists of 14 residues. The CDR3 loop reads CASSFLGGEETQYF. Here the CDR3 DNA reads TGTGCCAGCAGCTTCCTTGGCGGGGAAGAGACCCAGTACTTC.

On this clone: At one end the junction does not follow the germline gene, possibly because of a read error. Here the CDR3 DNA reads TGTGCCAGCAGGGAAGGGACAGGGCACACCGGGGAGCTGTTTTTT. Translating gives CASREGTGHTGELFF. V is TRBV2 and J is TRBJ2-2; TRBD1 agrees at 9 bases. Germline values: CDR1 SNHLY, CDR2 FYNNEI. CDR3 length: 15 residues.

With respect to this clone: An end of the junction does not agree with germline; a read error may underlie this. V is TRBV4-1 and J is TRBJ2-2, with D possibly TRBD1 on 6 matching bases. Germline values: CDR1 MGHRA, CDR2 YSYEKL. This CDR3 comprises 16 residues. CDR3 nucleotides: TGCGCCGGCAGCCAGAATCCAGGACAGCGCACCGGGGAGCTGTTTTTT. Amino acids: CAGSQNPGQRTGELFF.

The chain is built from TRBV3-1 (or the pseudogene TRBV3-2) and TRBJ1-5, with D possibly matching TRBD1 (5 bases). Per the germline V gene, CDR1 is LGHDT and CDR2 is YNNKEL (reference sequence). V dropped 6 bases and J dropped 8 bases, with 14 bases sitting between them. The CDR3 loop spans 13 amino acids. DNA for the CDR3: TGTGCCAGCAGTCCCCGGGGGACGGAGCCCCAGCATTTT. As protein: CASSPRGTEPQHF.

V is TRBV20-1 and J is TRBJ1-2; D is uncertain. V was shortened by 4 bases and J by 8 bases, with 11 bases between the two germline ends. The CDR3 sequence is 11 residues long. The germline CDR1 and CDR2 sequences are DFQATT and SNEGSKA (reference sequence). The CDR3 here is CSATRSFGYTF. CDR3 DNA: TGCAGTGCTACTAGGTCCTTCGGCTACACCTTC.

This sequence joins TRBV24-1 and TRBJ2-5; the match to TRBD1 covers 8 bases. From germline, CDR1 is KGHDR and CDR2 SFDVKD. The V gene end was trimmed by 2 bases and the J gene end by 5 bases; junction bases not matched to a gene: 9. CDR3 length: 16 amino acids. The CDR3 reads CATSDSFTGGRETQYF. Written as DNA, the CDR3 is TGTGCCACCAGTGATTCGTTCACAGGGGGGAGGGAGACCCAGTACTTC.

The genes are TRBV7-3 and TRBJ2-5; 7 bases align to TRBD1. The trim removed 5 bases at V and 5 bases at J, leaving 8 bases unmatched. The germline V gene encodes CDR1 SGHTA and CDR2 FQGTGA. The length of the CDR3 is 14 residues. The CDR3 bases are TGTGCCAGCAGCCCAACACAGGGGCGGGAGACCCAGTACTTC. Translated: CASSPTQGRETQYF.

V is TRBV2 and J is TRBJ2-1, with D perhaps TRBD2 (6 bases). Trimming removed 2 bases from V and 3 bases from J, with 11 bases in between. This CDR3 is built from 15 residues. CDR1 and CDR2 from the germline V gene are SNHLY and FYNNEI. CDR3 DNA sequence: TGTGCCAGCAGTGAATACGGCGGGAACTACAATGAGCAGTTCTTC. This sequence encodes CASSEYGGNYNEQFF.

The chain has TRBV15 and TRBJ2-3; 13 bases agree with TRBD2. Germline V gives CDR1 LNHNV, CDR2 YYDKDF (reference sequence). The V segment lost 5 bases and the J segment 3 bases; nucleotides outside the gene matches: 2. The CDR3 totals 15 residues. This chain's CDR3 is CATSRLAGGTDTQYF. CDR3 nucleotide sequence: TGTGCCACCAGCCGACTAGCGGGGGGTACAGATACGCAGTATTTT. Full variable domain (missing parts from reference TRBV15 and TRBJ2-3): DAMVIQNPRYQVTQFGKPVTLSCSQTLNHNVMYWYQQKSSQAPKLLFHYYDKDFNNEADTPDNFQSRRPNTSFCFLDIRSPGLGDTAMYLCATSRLAGGTDTQYFGPGTRLTVL.

The rearrangement uses TRBV6-5 and TRBJ1-3; D is possibly TRBD1 (5 bases). Germline lookup yields CDR1 MNHEY and CDR2 SVGAGI. The CDR3 extends over 15 amino acids. Trimming left V 3 bases short and J 4 bases short, with 13 bases between. The CDR3 loop reads CASSYWGDFGNTIYF. The CDR3 DNA is TGTGCCAGCAGTTATTGGGGGGACTTCGGAAACACCATATATTTT.

This clone came up once. V usage is TRBV19 and J usage is TRBJ1-4, with 8 bases matching TRBD1. CDR1 is LNHDA, CDR2 SQIVND, per germline (reference sequence). V trimming: 8 bases; J trimming: 7 bases; junction bases outside the gene matches: 6. This CDR3 comprises 13 residues. CDR3 in DNA: TGTGCCAGTTCCGGACAGGGCCGTGAAAAACTGTTTTTT. Translated: CASSGQGREKLFF.

This chain links TRBV11-2 with TRBJ2-6; 10 bases align to TRBD2. V trimming: 5 bases; J trimming: 4 bases; junction bases outside the gene matches: 8. CDR1 is SGHAT, CDR2 FQNNGV, per germline. CDR3 length equals 17 residues. CDR3 DNA: TGTGCCAGCAGCCCGGGACTAGCGCCGACCGGGGCCAACGTCCTGACTTTC. Protein product: CASSPGLAPTGANVLTF.

The chain joins TRBV3-1 (or the pseudogene TRBV3-2) to TRBJ1-5; D possibly corresponds to TRBD1 (6 bases). V was pared by 3 bases and J by 6 bases, with 18 bases between. This CDR3 is built from 16 residues. CDR1 and CDR2 from the germline V gene are LGHDT and YNNKEL (reference sequence). CDR3 region: CASSQKGQGKAQPQHF. As DNA, the CDR3 is TGTGCCAGCAGCCAGAAAGGTCAGGGGAAGGCTCAGCCCCAGCATTTT.

This clone was picked up a small number of times. The CDR3 region has the DNA TGTGCCAGTAGGGGACAGGGATCGCCCGAGCAGTACTTC. Its translation: CASRGQGSPEQYF. The chain joins TRBV19 to TRBJ2-7; 9 bases match TRBD1. CDR1 is LNHDA, CDR2 SQIVND, per germline (reference sequence). Losses at the gene ends were 6 bases for V and 6 bases for J; bases not matched to a gene: 6. The CDR3 extends over 13 amino acids.

V gene TRBV10-3 combines with J gene TRBJ1-1; 7 positions match TRBD1. This CDR3 comprises 15 residues. Trimming cost V 6 bases and J 1 base; bases outside gene matches: 8. Germline V gives CDR1 ENHRY, CDR2 SYGVKD. CDR3 in DNA: TGTGCCATCAGCCTCTCAGGGACAGCGAACACTGAAGCTTTCTTT. It specifies CAISLSGTANTEAFF.

The count of this clone is one. The chain uses TRBV19 and TRBJ2-1, with D perhaps TRBD2 (5 bases). Per the germline V gene, CDR1 is LNHDA and CDR2 is SQIVND (reference sequence). The CDR3 extends over 15 amino acids. Trimming shortened V by 1 base and J by 0 bases, and 7 bases separated the two germline ends. CDR3 protein: CASSIGAGSYNEQFF. CDR3 sequence (DNA): TGTGCCAGTAGTATAGGGGCGGGCTCCTACAATGAGCAGTTCTTC.

The chain carries TRBV19 and TRBJ2-7; 7 nucleotides align to TRBD1. Looked up from germline, CDR1 is LNHDA and CDR2 is SQIVND (reference sequence). The V and J ends lost 4 bases and 3 bases, in that order; junction bases with no gene match: 12. The CDR3 totals 16 residues. In DNA, the CDR3 is TGTGCCAGTAGTACTTCGACAGGGATCGTAGGCTACGAGCAGTACTTC. This sequence encodes CASSTSTGIVGYEQYF.

V and J are TRBV19 and TRBJ1-5; 11 nucleotides align to TRBD1. CDR1 is LNHDA and CDR2 is SQIVND in the germline V gene (reference sequence). The CDR3 length is 15 residues. V lost 5 bases, J lost 6 bases, and 6 bases stayed unmatched. The CDR3 DNA sequence: TGTGCCAGTAGTCCTGGGGGACAGGGGGGTCAGCCCCAGCATTTT. It encodes CASSPGGQGGQPQHF. Full variable domain (rest looked up from reference TRBV19 and TRBJ1-5): DGGITQSPKYLFRKEGQNVTLSCEQNLNHDAMYWYRQDPGQGLRLIYYSQIVNDFQKGDIAEGYSVSREKKESFPLTVTSAQKNPTAFYLCASSPGGQGGQPQHFGDGTRLSIL.

The chain uses TRBV6-5 and TRBJ2-6; D uncertain. Germline V gene data show CDR1 as MNHEY and CDR2 as SVGAGI. This CDR3 comprises 15 residues. With 5 bases removed from V and 0 bases from J, the gap between germline ends came to 8 bases. The CDR3 loop is CASSRSSSGANVLTF. CDR3 DNA: TGTGCCAGCAGTCGGAGTAGCTCTGGGGCCAACGTCCTGACTTTC.

The genes are TRBV10-3 and TRBJ1-2; 9 bases align to TRBD1. Germline CDR1 ENHRY, CDR2 SYGVKD. After removal of 5 bases from V and 7 bases from J, the junction contained 8 bases not matched to a gene. The CDR3 spans 14 residues. The CDR3 nucleotides read TGTGCCATCAGTTTATCCGGGACAGGGAGTGGCTACACCTTC. Its translation is CAISLSGTGSGYTF.

This chain connects TRBV19 to TRBJ2-7, with 7 nucleotides matching TRBD2. V was pared by 5 bases and J by 2 bases, with 9 bases of the junction left unmatched. The germline gives CDR1 LNHDA, CDR2 SQIVND (reference sequence). The CDR3 length is 15 residues. CDR3 sequence (DNA): TGTGCCAGTAGTTGGGCAGCGGGACGTACCTACGAGCAGTACTTC. Protein: CASSWAAGRTYEQYF.

The V call is TRBV5-1, the J call TRBJ2-5, with TRBD2 matching over 7 bases. Per germline, CDR1 SGHRS and CDR2 YFSETQ. The trim removed 4 bases at V and 4 bases at J, leaving 4 bases unmatched. CDR3 size: 13 residues. For the CDR3, the DNA is TGCGCCAGCAGCGTGCCGGGGGGAGAGACCCAGTACTTC. Residues: CASSVPGGETQYF.

This clone is medium-sized (0.01 to 0.1%) within its sample. The rearrangement links TRBV27 to TRBJ1-2; D is undetermined. The CDR3 covers 16 residues. V lost 6 bases and J lost 0, with 17 bases in between. Looked up from germline, CDR1 is MNHEY and CDR2 is SMNVEV (reference sequence). CDR3 nucleotides: TGTGCCAGCAGCTTAGGGCCCCCCGCAACTAACTATGGCTACACCTTC. As protein: CASSLGPPATNYGYTF.

This chain joins TRBV30 and TRBJ2-7; D is uncertain. The length of the CDR3 is 11 residues. Germline lookup yields CDR1 GTSNPN and CDR2 SVGIG (reference sequence). Deletions cut 1 base from V and 7 bases from J, with 8 bases between. The CDR3 DNA sequence: TGTGCCTGGAGTGGTTCCGGTGAGCAGTACTTC. This sequence encodes CAWSGSGEQYF. Supplemented by reference TRBV30 and TRBJ2-7, the full variable domain reads SQTIHQWPATLVQPVGSPLSLECTVEGTSNPNLYWYRQAAGRGLQLLFYSVGIGQISSEVPQNLSASRPQDRQFILSSKKLLLSDSGFYLCAWSGSGEQYFGPGTRLTVT.

This chain uses TRBV5-1 with TRBJ1-2; D is unclear. V dropped 0 bases and J dropped 1 base, with 10 bases sitting between them. The CDR3 is 15 amino acids. The germline V gene encodes CDR1 SGHRS and CDR2 YFSETQ. CDR3 sequence: CASSLAGAGNYGYTF. Written as DNA, the CDR3 is TGCGCCAGCAGCTTGGCGGGTGCGGGTAACTATGGCTACACCTTC.

The chain combines TRBV14 with TRBJ1-2; D is uncertain. Trimming removed 0 bases at V and 3 bases at J, with 11 bases between. Per the germline V gene, CDR1 is SGHDN and CDR2 is FVKESK. The CDR3 consists of 15 residues. The CDR3 protein is CASSQDVISDYGYTF. In nucleotides, the CDR3 is TGTGCCAGCAGCCAAGATGTAATTTCGGACTATGGCTACACCTTC.

The genes are TRBV28 and TRBJ2-7; 10 nucleotides match TRBD1. Germline CDR1 and CDR2: MDHEN and SYDVKM. The CDR3 consists of 15 residues. The V gene end was trimmed by 2 bases and the J gene end by 4 bases; junction bases not matched to a gene: 5. In DNA, the CDR3 is TGTGCCAGCAGTTTAACAGACAGGGGGCTTTACGAGCAGTACTTC. As protein: CASSLTDRGLYEQYF.